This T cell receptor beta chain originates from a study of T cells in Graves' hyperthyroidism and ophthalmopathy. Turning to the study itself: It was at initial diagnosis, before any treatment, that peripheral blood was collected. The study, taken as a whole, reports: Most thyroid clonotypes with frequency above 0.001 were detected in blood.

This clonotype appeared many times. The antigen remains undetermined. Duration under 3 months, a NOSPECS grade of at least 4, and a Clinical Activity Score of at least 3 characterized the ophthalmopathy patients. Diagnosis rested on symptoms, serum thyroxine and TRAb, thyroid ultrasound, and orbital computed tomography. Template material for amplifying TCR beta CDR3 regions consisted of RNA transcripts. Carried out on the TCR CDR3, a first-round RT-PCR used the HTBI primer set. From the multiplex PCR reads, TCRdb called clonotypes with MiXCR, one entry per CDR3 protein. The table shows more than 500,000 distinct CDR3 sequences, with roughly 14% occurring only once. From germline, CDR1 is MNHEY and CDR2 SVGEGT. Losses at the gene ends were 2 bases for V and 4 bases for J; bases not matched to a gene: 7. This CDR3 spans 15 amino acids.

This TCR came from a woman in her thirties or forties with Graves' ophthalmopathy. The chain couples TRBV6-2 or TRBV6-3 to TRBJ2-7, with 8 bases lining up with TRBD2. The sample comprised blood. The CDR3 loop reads CASSYAGGPFYEQYF. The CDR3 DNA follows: TGTGCCAGCAGTTACGCGGGAGGTCCCTTTTACGAGCAGTACTTC.